Listed here are 22 T cell receptor beta chains from one sample, sequenced in a study of T cells in localized non-small cell lung cancer. Repertoires were generated with immunoSEQ multiplex PCR, while TCRdb's copy carries only in-frame clones and drops some. The sample includes around 130,000 clones, roughly 90% of them seen just once. The sample here was peripheral blood, taken before any cancer treatment. These receptors were taken from a female donor older than 55 with stage I lung adenocarcinoma.

Worth noting for this clone: Distinct nucleotide sequences in the sample also encode this CDR3. The chain couples TRBV27 to TRBJ2-5; TRBD1 aligns across 12 bases. V shed 1 base, J shed 4 bases, and the junction held 4 bases outside the gene matches. Germline V gives CDR1 MNHEY, CDR2 SMNVEV (reference sequence). CDR3 length: 16 amino acids. DNA for the CDR3: TGTGCCAGCAGTTTATTAGGGGACAGGGGGCGAGAGACCCAGTACTTC. It encodes CASSLLGDRGRETQYF.

The chain uses TRBV18 and TRBJ2-1; 7 bases are shared with TRBD1. From germline, CDR1 is KGHSH and CDR2 LQKENI. Trimming at V came to 5 bases and at J to 6 bases, leaving 4 bases not matched to a gene. The CDR3 has 13 amino acids. As DNA, the CDR3 is TGTGCCAGCTCATTCGGACAGGCCAATGAGCAGTTCTTC. Amino acids: CASSFGQANEQFF.

The chain carries TRBV7-9 and TRBJ2-7; possibly TRBD2 for D (5 bases). This CDR3 contains 12 residues. Trimming cost V 3 bases and J 6 bases, with 9 bases left between them. Germline lookup yields CDR1 SEHNR and CDR2 FQNEAQ (reference sequence). The CDR3 reads CASSLEVAEQYF. CDR3 coding DNA: TGTGCCAGCAGCTTGGAGGTGGCCGAGCAGTACTTC.

CDR3 protein: CASSYSGQGSYEQYF. In DNA form, the CDR3 reads TGTGCCAGCAGTTACTCGGGACAGGGGAGTTACGAGCAGTACTTC. This sequence joins TRBV6-5 and TRBJ2-7; 10 nucleotides align to TRBD1. This CDR3 is 15 amino acids long. V lost 0 bases and J lost 4; bases outside the gene matches: 3. Germline CDR1 reads MNHEY; CDR2 reads SVGAGI.

The chain has TRBV29-1 and TRBJ2-1; no firm D call. CDR1 SQVTM and CDR2 ANQGSEA come from the germline V gene. This CDR3 region has 14 residues. Between the trimmed V and J ends, which lost 4 bases and 0 bases, there was a span of 10 bases. This chain's CDR3 is CSVVHPSSYNEQFF. For the CDR3, the DNA is TGCAGCGTTGTACACCCGAGCTCCTACAATGAGCAGTTCTTC.

The rearrangement links TRBV18 to TRBJ2-3; 10 nucleotides line up with TRBD2. Germline loops: CDR1 KGHSH, CDR2 LQKENI. There are 18 residues in the CDR3. Germline trimming cut 0 bases from V and 2 bases from J; bases unmatched to any gene: 8. CDR3 in amino acids: CASSPPLGLAETTDTQYF. Here the CDR3 DNA reads TGTGCCAGCTCACCACCCCTCGGACTAGCGGAGACCACAGATACGCAGTATTTT.

The CDR3 DNA reads as TGTGCCAGCAGCCCCTCGTCGGATACGCAGTATTTT. Translated, it gives CASSPSSDTQYF. J is TRBJ2-3 and V is TRBV7-9; D gene ambiguous. V was pared by 5 bases and J by 6 bases, with 9 bases between. CDR3 length: 12 residues. CDR1 and CDR2 (germline): SEHNR, FQNEAQ (reference sequence).

The chain carries TRBV6-6 and TRBJ2-1, with 8 bases fitting TRBD1. Losses at the gene ends were 2 bases for V and 8 bases for J; bases not matched to a gene: 8. CDR1 and CDR2 (germline): MNHNY, SVGAGI (reference sequence). The CDR3 covers 15 residues. The CDR3 reads CASSYLAGGIYEQFF. In DNA form, the CDR3 reads TGTGCCAGCAGTTACCTGGCAGGGGGCATCTATGAGCAGTTCTTC.

A single count supports this clone. V usage is TRBV5-1 and J usage is TRBJ2-1; 8 positions agree with TRBD2. Germline CDR1 SGHRS, CDR2 YFSETQ. The V segment lost 2 bases and the J segment 6 bases; nucleotides outside the gene matches: 10. CDR3 size: 16 residues. The CDR3 is CASSFVRREGLNEQFF. CDR3 in DNA: TGCGCCAGCAGCTTCGTACGCCGGGAGGGCCTCAATGAGCAGTTCTTC.

This clone was observed once. V and J are TRBV27 and TRBJ1-2; 7 bases match TRBD1. Germline loops: CDR1 MNHEY, CDR2 SMNVEV (reference sequence). V lost 1 base and J lost 1; bases outside the gene matches: 6. This CDR3 is 16 amino acids long. The CDR3 DNA follows: TGTGCCAGCAGTTTATACAAAAACAGGGGTAACTATGGCTACACCTTC. Translation: CASSLYKNRGNYGYTF.

This chain uses TRBV5-1 with TRBJ1-2; 9 bases fit TRBD1. Germline lookup yields CDR1 SGHRS and CDR2 YFSETQ. Trimming cost V 4 bases and J 7 bases; bases outside gene matches: 8. The CDR3 consists of 14 residues. The CDR3 region has the DNA TGCGCCAGCAGCCGGGGACAGGGACGTCCTGGCTACACCTTC. As protein: CASSRGQGRPGYTF.

This clone was found a few times. The CDR3 DNA reads as TGTGCCAGCAGCGACTTGACCTATGGCTACACCTTC. It yields the protein CASSDLTYGYTF. The chain carries TRBV2 and TRBJ1-2; D unresolved. Germline CDR1 and CDR2: SNHLY and FYNNEI. The CDR3 totals 12 residues. The V and J ends lost 6 bases and 4 bases respectively, with 9 bases between them.

The J gene is TRBJ1-3, the V gene TRBV7-6, with D unclear. Germline V gene lookup returns CDR1 SGHVS and CDR2 FNYEAQ. The CDR3 is made up of 14 amino acids. The V end was cut by 4 bases, the J end by 0 bases, with 7 bases between. CDR3 bases: TGTGCCAGCAGCTCACGGGACTCTGGAAACACCATATATTTT. This sequence encodes CASSSRDSGNTIYF.

V and J are TRBV5-1 and TRBJ1-2; D ambiguous. The germline V gene has CDR1 SGHRS and CDR2 YFSETQ. This CDR3 comprises 14 residues. Between the trimmed V and J ends, which lost 3 bases and 10 bases, there was a span of 19 bases. The CDR3 bases are TGCGCCAGCAGCTCCCTTGGAGGGAACAATTCCTACACCTTC. Amino acid sequence: CASSSLGGNNSYTF.

V and J are TRBV7-2 and TRBJ2-1; D not certain. The V end lost 4 bases, the J end lost 2 bases, and 12 bases lay between the germline ends. The germline V gene encodes CDR1 SGHTA and CDR2 FQGNSA. The CDR3 extends over 15 amino acids. The CDR3 here is CASSSGRAAYNEQFF. CDR3 in DNA: TGTGCCAGCAGCTCCGGCCGAGCTGCCTACAATGAGCAGTTCTTC.

This sequence joins TRBV11-3 and TRBJ2-1; D not resolved. Germline V gene sequence: CDR1 SGHNT, CDR2 YENEEA. The V and J ends lost 4 bases and 9 bases respectively, with 13 bases between them. The CDR3 loop spans 13 amino acids. The CDR3 loop reads CASSSGPLGEQFF. The CDR3 coding sequence is TGTGCCAGCAGCTCCGGACCCCTGGGTGAGCAGTTCTTC.

V usage is TRBV7-9 and J usage is TRBJ1-5; 7 bases are shared with TRBD1. The J segment lost 0 bases and the V segment lost 5 bases, leaving 4 bases of the junction unmatched. The CDR3 spans 15 residues. Germline V CDR1 and CDR2: SEHNR, FQNEAQ (reference sequence). The CDR3 here is CASSKTGTSNQPQHF. Written as DNA, the CDR3 is TGTGCCAGCAGCAAGACAGGGACTAGCAATCAGCCCCAGCATTTT.

The count of this clone is one. The chain employs TRBV6-6 and TRBJ2-1; D may be TRBD1 (6 bases). The CDR3 extends over 13 amino acids. V lost 6 bases and J lost 2, with 8 bases in between. In germline, CDR1 is MNHNY, CDR2 SVGAGI (reference sequence). The CDR3 sequence: CASRDSAYNEQFF. The CDR3 coding sequence is TGTGCCAGCAGGGACAGCGCCTACAATGAGCAGTTCTTC.

The sample holds a few counts of this clone. V gene TRBV6-6 combines with J gene TRBJ2-5; 8 positions agree with TRBD1. The V segment lost 6 bases and the J segment 4 bases; nucleotides outside the gene matches: 10. Per germline, CDR1 MNHNY and CDR2 SVGAGI (reference sequence). This CDR3 comprises 15 residues. DNA for the CDR3: TGTGCCAGCAGGCCGCGGGGACAGGTCCCAGAGACCCAGTACTTC. Protein product: CASRPRGQVPETQYF.

V usage is TRBV27 and J usage is TRBJ2-7; no definite D call. Germline V lookup: CDR1 MNHEY, CDR2 SMNVEV (reference sequence). The V and J ends lost 6 bases and 3 bases respectively, with 6 bases between them. The CDR3 sequence is 11 residues long. The CDR3: CASSTSYEQYF. CDR3 DNA: TGTGCCAGCAGCACCAGCTACGAGCAGTACTTC.

The rearrangement uses TRBV19 and TRBJ1-2; D may be TRBD1 (6 bases). Germline V lookup: CDR1 LNHDA, CDR2 SQIVND (reference sequence). This CDR3 has 17 amino acids. V gave up 7 bases and J gave up 1 base, with 22 bases separating them. CDR3 residues: CASTPLSDRVVNYGYTF. In DNA, the CDR3 is TGTGCCAGTACCCCCTTATCGGACAGAGTTGTTAACTATGGCTACACCTTC.

The chain couples TRBV10-3 to TRBJ1-2, with 7 nucleotides matching TRBD1. Trimming at V came to 4 bases and at J to 8 bases, leaving 7 bases not matched to a gene. The CDR3 totals 13 residues. Per the germline V gene, CDR1 is ENHRY and CDR2 is SYGVKD. The CDR3 protein is CAISVETGRGYTF. DNA for the CDR3: TGTGCCATCAGTGTCGAGACAGGGCGGGGCTACACCTTC.